Described below is a single T cell receptor (beta chain) sequence and its context. The antigen is unknown. Every donor was a Caucasian adult from Nashville, Tennessee. The data stem from a study of shared clonotypes between healthy human individuals. Findings and limits, study-wide: Only blood was sampled, and tissue TCR repertoires likely differ from blood ones. Naive subsets usually exceeded memory subsets in estimated richness.

TCRdb keeps only in-frame clones here, not all; method: immunoSEQ multiplex PCR. This sample has 2 million to 3 million clones, with over 85% found just once. The receptor's source is a man younger than 35 in good health. Some clones in this sample may be carry-over from other donors' samples. Sequenced: naive CD4+ T cells from PBMCs. Subset denoted: CD45RA+ positively selected.

CDR3 residues: CSVAGARAETQYF. CDR3 coding DNA: TGCAGCGTTGCCGGTGCCAGGGCGGAGACCCAGTACTTC. V and J are TRBV29-1 and TRBJ2-5; TRBD1 is a possible D gene (5 bases). The CDR3 extends over 13 amino acids. The germline CDR1 and CDR2 sequences are SQVTM and ANQGSEA. Trimming took 4 bases from V and 5 from J, leaving 14 bases between them.